Sequencing of this T cell receptor beta chain was carried out in a study of cytomegalovirus exposure and HLA in healthy donors. Study context: Genotyping of some 390 donors showed that around 81% belonged to the Caucasian-associated ancestry cluster. General study results and limits: The records held CMV serostatus as the only immune exposure information.

On this clone itself: Its antigen is undetermined.

Germline V gene lookup returns CDR1 SEHNR and CDR2 FQNEAQ (reference sequence). The CDR3 sequence is 14 residues long. With V trimmed by 5 bases and J by 7 bases, 9 bases remained unmatched. Use of 60 Vbeta and 13 Jbeta primers characterized the PCR. Clones were read by immunoSEQ multiplex PCR, and TCRdb kept only the in-frame ones, dropping some. The data hold fewer than 200,000 clones, with over 60% observed a single time. V is TRBV7-9 and J is TRBJ2-7; 9 positions agree with TRBD1. Source material: PBMCs. This receptor was obtained from a girl aged 5 to 17 in good health and CMV-seronegative. CDR3 sequence (DNA): TGTGCCAGCAGCCCACGGACAGGGGTTGGAGAGCAGTACTTC. It translates to CASSPRTGVGEQYF.